The 26 T cell receptor beta chains reported below all come from one sample, sequenced in a study of blood T cells in healthy people across ages. A second PCR of 7 to 11 cycles used a sample-barcoded 5' primer and a J-beta primer mix. TCRdb redid the calling of the 5' RACE reads with MiXCR, one entry per CDR3 protein. The sample yields 1.8 million or so distinct CDR3 sequences, around 40% seen once. Sequencing input: blood. These receptor sequences come from a human donor in good health.

This clonotype was seen more than once but under ten times. The chain couples TRBV28 to TRBJ2-7; D is undetermined. The CDR3 has 11 amino acids. The V gene lost 8 bases and the J gene lost 0 bases, with 5 bases spanning the gap. CDR1 is MDHEN, CDR2 SYDVKM, per germline. CDR3 bases: TGTGCCAGCGAGAGCTCCTACGAGCAGTACTTC. This codes for CASESSYEQYF. Filled out from reference TRBV28 and TRBJ2-7, the complete variable domain reads DVKVTQSSRYLVKRTGEKVFLECVQDMDHENMFWYRQDPGLGLRLIYFSYDVKMKEKGDIPEGYSVSREKKERFSLILESASTNQTSMYLCASESSYEQYFGPGTRLTVT.

This clonotype has more than one count but fewer than ten. The CDR3 is CSARPGLASTDTQYF. For the CDR3, the DNA is TGCAGTGCTAGGCCGGGACTAGCGTCCACAGATACGCAGTATTTT. The rearrangement links TRBV20-1 to TRBJ2-3, with 10 bases lining up with TRBD2. The junction had 5 bases not matched to a gene; V was cut back by 3 bases and J by 2 bases. Germline V gene data show CDR1 as DFQATT and CDR2 as SNEGSKA (reference sequence). This CDR3 is built from 15 residues.

The chain recombines TRBV30 with TRBJ1-2; D possibly corresponds to TRBD1 (5 bases). Trimming shortened V by 0 bases and J by 3 bases, and 8 bases separated the two germline ends. CDR1 and CDR2 (germline): GTSNPN, SVGIG (reference sequence). The CDR3 length is 13 residues. The CDR3 DNA reads TGTGCCTGGAGTGTACTGGGGGACTATGGCTACACCTTC. It encodes CAWSVLGDYGYTF.

In this sample, this clonotype turned up a few times. The chain employs TRBV20-1 and TRBJ1-4; the D is unclear. Germline V gene lookup returns CDR1 DFQATT and CDR2 SNEGSKA (reference sequence). This CDR3 region has 14 residues. V lost 3 bases to trimming and J lost 0 bases, with 8 bases between them. In DNA form, the CDR3 reads TGCAGTGCTAGTGGGCGCCCAACTAATGAAAAACTGTTTTTT. As protein: CSASGRPTNEKLFF.

This clonotype turned up a few times. The chain joins TRBV12-5 to TRBJ2-3, with TRBD2 matching 9 bases. This CDR3 region has 13 residues. Germline CDR1 reads LGHNT; CDR2 reads FRNRAP. The CDR3 is CADGLAGQDTQYF. In nucleotides, the CDR3 is TGTGCAGACGGGCTAGCGGGGCAAGATACGCAGTATTTT.

This chain links TRBV6-6 with TRBJ1-1; 7 bases are shared with TRBD1. Germline CDR1 and CDR2: MNHNY and SVGAGI (reference sequence). The CDR3 is 15 residues long. The junction had 7 bases not matched to a gene; V was cut back by 5 bases and J by 1 base. The CDR3 protein is CASSQRQGGNTEAFF. CDR3 in DNA: TGTGCCAGCAGTCAAAGACAGGGCGGGAACACTGAAGCTTTCTTT.

Ten or more counts support this clonotype. The J gene is TRBJ2-5, the V gene TRBV20-1; tentative D call: TRBD2 (5 bases). Trimming pared 3 bases from V and 1 base from J, leaving 9 bases between. The CDR3 is made up of 13 amino acids. Germline V gene lookup returns CDR1 DFQATT and CDR2 SNEGSKA (reference sequence). The CDR3 DNA reads as TGCAGTGCTAGTTATGAGGGCCAAGAGACCCAGTACTTC. This codes for CSASYEGQETQYF.

V gene TRBV7-6 combines with J gene TRBJ2-5; D may match TRBD1 or TRBD2 (6 bases each). The assigned J gene may be wrong: the sequence end matches TRBJ2-7 better. The CDR3 covers 15 residues. Per the germline V gene, CDR1 is SGHVS and CDR2 is FNYEAQ. DNA for the CDR3: TGTGCCAGCAGCTTAGCGGAGGGGGACACCTACGAGCAGTACTTC. This encodes CASSLAEGDTYEQYF.

This clonotype was seen only a few times. This chain uses TRBV30 with TRBJ2-5; D not resolved. Germline CDR1 reads GTSNPN; CDR2 reads SVGIG (reference sequence). Deletions cut 5 bases from V and 3 bases from J, with 13 bases between. The length of the CDR3 is 13 residues. CDR3 DNA sequence: TGTGCCTGGGGTAGTGGGATCAAAGAGACCCAGTACTTC. This sequence encodes CAWGSGIKETQYF.

The chain combines TRBV12-3 or TRBV12-4 with TRBJ2-6, with D perhaps TRBD2 (6 bases). Trimming removed 2 bases at V and 2 bases at J, with 13 bases between. This CDR3 comprises 17 residues. CDR3 sequence reads: CASSLWGDRTGANVLTF. The DNA for the CDR3 is TGTGCCAGCAGTTTATGGGGGGATCGGACTGGGGCCAACGTCCTGACTTTC.

The rearrangement links TRBV7-2 to TRBJ1-5; D unclear. Germline CDR1 and CDR2: SGHTA and FQGNSA. Trimming cost V 5 bases and J 2 bases, with 10 bases left between them. The CDR3 loop spans 14 amino acids. The CDR3: CASSMLLGNQPQHF. The CDR3 nucleotides are TGTGCCAGCAGCATGCTGCTTGGCAATCAGCCCCAGCATTTT.

This clonotype occurred a few times. The chain combines TRBV5-6 with TRBJ2-4; a possible D gene is TRBD1 (6 bases). Judging by the DNA end, TRBJ2-7 fits better; the J call may be wrong. CDR1 and CDR2 from the germline V gene are SGHDT and YYEEEE. CDR3 length: 15 residues. The CDR3 region is CASSLYGQSPGEQYF. In nucleotides, the CDR3 is TGTGCCAGCAGCTTATATGGACAGTCTCCTGGCGAGCAGTACTTC.

Comments on this clonotype: This may come from a read error, since a much larger clone is one base off. J is TRBJ2-1 and V is TRBV7-8; D remains ambiguous. Germline V gene data show CDR1 as SGHVS and CDR2 as FQNEAQ. The CDR3 covers 13 residues. Trimming took 4 bases from V and 5 from J, leaving 9 bases between them. CDR3 sequence: CASSSGRNNEQFF. CDR3 DNA sequence: TGTGCCAGCAGCTCCGGCAGGAACAATGAGCAGTTCTTC.

About this clonotype: An end of the junction does not agree with germline; a read error may underlie this. The chain couples TRBV9 to TRBJ2-7; perhaps TRBD1 as D (6 bases). The CDR3 contains 15 residues. Germline lookup yields CDR1 SGDLS and CDR2 YYNGEE. The CDR3 nucleotides are TGTGCCGGCAGCGCCTCATCGGGACATTACTACGAGCAGTACTTC. It specifies CAGSASSGHYYEQYF. The whole variable domain, remainder taken from reference TRBV9 and TRBJ2-7, is DSGVTQTPKHLITATGQRVTLRCSPRSGDLSVYWYQQSLDQGLQFLIQYYNGEERAKGNILERFSAQQFPDLHSELNLSSLELGDSALYFCAGSASSGHYYEQYFGPGTRLTVT.

CDR3 residues: CSAPSRAGYGYTF. The DNA of the CDR3 is TGCAGTGCTCCAAGCCGGGCCGGCTATGGCTACACCTTC. This chain joins TRBV20-1 and TRBJ1-2; D is undetermined. There are 13 residues in the CDR3. With 5 bases removed from V and 4 bases from J, the gap between germline ends came to 14 bases. The germline V gene encodes CDR1 DFQATT and CDR2 SNEGSKA (reference sequence).

In regard to this clonotype: A junction boundary mismatches the germline segment, possibly from a read error. The rearrangement links TRBV7-2 to TRBJ2-4; D is undetermined. Germline assignment: CDR1 SGHTA and CDR2 FQGNSA. The CDR3 is made up of 11 amino acids. CDR3 in DNA: TGTGCCAGCAGCTTAATAAACATTCGGTACTTC. Translation gives CASSLINIRYF.

The CDR3 coding sequence is TGCGCCAGCAGCCTACAGGCATATCCCTCTGGGGCCAACGTCCTGACTTTC. Amino acid sequence: CASSLQAYPSGANVLTF. The chain is built from TRBV4-3 and TRBJ2-6; weak D call: TRBD1 (5 bases). Germline CDR1 LGHNA, CDR2 YSLEER. The CDR3 totals 17 residues. V was pared by 4 bases and J by 0 bases, with 13 bases between.

This chain uses TRBV25-1 with TRBJ1-2; D unresolved. There are 12 residues in the CDR3. The germline V gene has CDR1 MGHDK and CDR2 SYGVNS. V lost 3 bases to trimming and J lost 4 bases, with 6 bases between them. CDR3 sequence (DNA): TGTGCCAGCAGTGAGAGTATCTATGGCTACACCTTC. Amino acid sequence: CASSESIYGYTF.

The chain employs TRBV29-1 and TRBJ2-5; maybe TRBD2 (5 bases). V lost 4 bases to trimming and J lost 7 bases, with 19 bases between them. Germline V CDR1 and CDR2: SQVTM, ANQGSEA. The CDR3 contains 14 residues. For the CDR3, the DNA is TGCAGCGTTGTAACAGAGGGAACAACGGGGACCCAGTACTTC. As protein: CSVVTEGTTGTQYF.

This clonotype occurred a few times. This rearrangement joins TRBV6-5 to TRBJ2-1, with D tentatively TRBD2 (5 bases). CDR3 size: 11 residues. Germline V gives CDR1 MNHEY, CDR2 SVGAGI. The V end was cut by 2 bases, the J end by 10 bases, with 6 bases between. CDR3 protein: CASSYTGEQFF. The DNA of the CDR3 is TGTGCCAGCAGTTACACGGGGGAGCAGTTCTTC.

The chain has TRBV12-3 or TRBV12-4 and TRBJ2-4; no reliable D call. The CDR3 has 16 residues. With 3 bases removed from V and 0 bases from J, the gap between germline ends came to 12 bases. The CDR3 loop reads CASSFHLPGAKNIQYF. CDR3 in DNA: TGTGCCAGCAGTTTCCATCTGCCCGGAGCCAAAAACATTCAGTACTTC.

This clonotype was detected only a few times. The V call is TRBV21-1, the J call TRBJ2-7; the table's D call, TRBD1, was not checked against the DNA. TRBV21-1 is classified as a pseudogene. The CDR3 spans 14 residues. In nucleotides, the CDR3 is TGTGCCTCCAGGGGGAACGCTGGACCCTACGAGCAGTACTTC. Protein product: CASRGNAGPYEQYF.

The gene calls are TRBV5-1 and TRBJ1-1; D possibly corresponds to TRBD1 (6 bases). V was shortened by 6 bases and J by 3 bases, with 15 bases between the two germline ends. The CDR3 runs 14 residues. CDR1 and CDR2 from the germline V gene are SGHRS and YFSETQ. Written as DNA, the CDR3 is TGCGCCAGCACCACGAGGGGGGCTCACACTGAAGCTTTCTTT. Translated: CASTTRGAHTEAFF.

This clonotype was counted once. The V call is TRBV4-2, the J call TRBJ2-2, with 7 bases identical to TRBD2. The CDR3 has 16 amino acids. CDR1 is LGHNA, CDR2 YNFKEQ, per germline. Trimming took 4 bases from V and 5 from J; bases not matched to a gene: 10. CDR3 nucleotides: TGTGCCAGCAGCCGCCGCCAGCGGGGAAGTACCGGGGAGCTGTTTTTT. Its protein is CASSRRQRGSTGELFF.

The chain couples TRBV6-2 or TRBV6-3 to TRBJ2-1; TRBD2 matches 13 bases. Trimming cost V 6 bases and J 8 bases; bases outside gene matches: 7. The CDR3 loop spans 15 amino acids. Germline CDR1 reads MNHEY; CDR2 reads SVGEGT. This CDR3 is CASRVLAGGPYEQFF. CDR3 DNA sequence: TGTGCCAGCAGGGTACTAGCGGGGGGGCCTTATGAGCAGTTCTTC.

The rearrangement links TRBV3-1 to TRBJ2-1; TRBD2 aligns across 15 bases. The germline V gene encodes CDR1 LGHDT and CDR2 YNNKEL (reference sequence). This CDR3 is built from 17 residues. Trimming at V came to 3 bases and at J to 2 bases, leaving 2 bases not matched to a gene. The DNA for the CDR3 is TGTGCCAGCAGCCATTGGACTAGCGGGGGGGCCTACAATGAGCAGTTCTTC. Translation: CASSHWTSGGAYNEQFF.